Below, one T cell receptor beta chain is given with its context. Its target is unknown. The data originate from a study of cytomegalovirus exposure and HLA in healthy donors. Study results and caveats: The analysis excluded some indistinguishable V segments, including TRBV6-2 and TRBV6-3. Previous analysis showed most TCR beta V segments were productive about 87% or about 30% of the time. Later analysis identified a missense DCLRE1C variant that was linked to TCR beta V- and J-gene trimming. Only CMV serostatus was available as immune exposure information.

The CDR3 extends over 14 amino acids. Germline assignment: CDR1 GTSNPN and CDR2 SVGIG (reference sequence). The V gene lost 3 bases and the J gene lost 2 bases, with 11 bases spanning the gap. PCR amplification relied on 60 Vbeta primers (plus 13 Jbeta primers). Measured with immunoSEQ multiplex PCR; TCRdb has only the in-frame clones, and not every one. The sample lists 150,000 to 170,000 clones, about 68% occurring once. Sample: PBMCs. This sequence joins TRBV30 and TRBJ1-5, with D possibly being TRBD1 (5 bases). This TCR was recovered from a man between 18 and 29 years old in good health and CMV-seronegative. The CDR3 here is CAWRAKGGNQPQHF. CDR3 nucleotide sequence: TGTGCCTGGAGGGCCAAAGGGGGCAATCAGCCCCAGCATTTT.